This TCR beta chain was captured by sequencing in a study of regulatory T cells in long-lasting Graves disease. Arm-PCR of CDR3 regions with iRepertoire HTBI primers generated TCR beta libraries. In TCRdb, the multiplex PCR reads were re-called with MiXCR into one record per CDR3 protein. The sample has 300,000 or so distinct CDR3 sequences, roughly 21% seen once. Time point reported: persistent/refractory GD, antithyroid drugs over 5 years with positive TRAb. Generation of the TCR library employed RNA extracted from PBMCs. The guidelines of the American Thyroid Association were the basis for diagnosing Graves' disease. EDTA tubes received approximately 9.8 milliliters of drawn peripheral blood. The CDR3 runs 16 residues. Germline V gives CDR1 KGHSH, CDR2 LQKENI. Overall study results and limits: Persistent Graves' patients showed reduced TCR diversity versus newly diagnosed patients. TRBV28, TRBJ1-2 and TRBJ2-5 were favored in persistent disease.

Concerning this clonotype: Antigen: not known. Sequence at one end of the junction differs from germline and may be a read error.

This chain joins TRBV18 and TRBJ1-1; the D is unclear. This TCR derives from a female donor with Graves disease. Material: peripheral blood mononuclear cells (PBMCs), obtained when the disease was refractory, from a patient treated with antithyroid drugs. The CDR3 is CVSSPPSRVELTEAFF. The CDR3 DNA reads as TGTGTCAGCTCACCACCGTCGAGGGTAGAACTCACTGAAGCTTTCTTT.